This T cell receptor (beta chain) was retrieved from a study of breast tumors, draining lymph nodes, adjacent tissues. Germline V gene data show CDR1 as LGHDT and CDR2 as YNNKEL (reference sequence). This CDR3 region has 14 residues. Trimming took 1 base from V and 9 from J, leaving 13 bases between them. Breast cancer patients provided tissue from their axillary draining lymph nodes. TCRdb called the multiplex PCR reads again in MiXCR, with one record for every CDR3 protein. The sample yields more than 250,000 distinct CDR3 sequences, 30% to 35% seen once. This sequence joins TRBV3-1 and TRBJ1-5; D gene uncertain. This TCR came from a female donor with breast cancer. Some clones in this sample may be carry-over from other donors' samples. Sequenced sample: axillary lymph node tissue. In DNA form, the CDR3 reads TGTGCCAGCAGCCAAGGGGGAGGCCTGGGGCCCCAGCATTTT. Its translation: CASSQGGGLGPQHF. Supplemented by reference TRBV3-1 and TRBJ1-5, the full variable domain reads DTAVSQTPKYLVTQMGNDKSIKCEQNLGHDTMYWYKQDSKKFLKIMFSYNNKELIINETVPNRFSPKSPDKAHLNLHINSLELGDSAVYFCASSQGGGLGPQHFGDGTRLSIL.